Reported below is one T cell receptor beta chain. Its cognate antigen is unknown. The CDR3 spans 16 residues. From germline, CDR1 is SGHVS and CDR2 FQNEAQ. Trimming removed 4 bases from V and 0 bases from J, with 14 bases in between. The sample belongs to a study of OX40 agonist ivuxolimab in advanced cancers. Study background: Patients took ivuxolimab, an agonistic anti-OX40 (CD134) antibody.

Notes on the study in general: CD8+ T cells averaged more expanded clones than CD4+.

Autoimmune disease history or systemic immunosuppression led to patient exclusion. The table came from immunoSEQ multiplex PCR; TCRdb's copy has only in-frame clones and leaves some out. The data contain roughly 48,000 clones, about 88% of them singletons. The source of this sequence is an adult with an advanced solid tumor such as melanoma, head and neck, liver or kidney cancer. V is TRBV7-8 and J is TRBJ2-3; D uncertain. Sequencing used CD4+ or CD8+ T cells sorted from blood, obtained in a trial of the OX40 agonist ivuxolimab. The CDR3 DNA reads TGTGCCAGCAGCTCTAAGGCTGGCTCTAGCACAGATACGCAGTATTTT. As protein: CASSSKAGSSTDTQYF.